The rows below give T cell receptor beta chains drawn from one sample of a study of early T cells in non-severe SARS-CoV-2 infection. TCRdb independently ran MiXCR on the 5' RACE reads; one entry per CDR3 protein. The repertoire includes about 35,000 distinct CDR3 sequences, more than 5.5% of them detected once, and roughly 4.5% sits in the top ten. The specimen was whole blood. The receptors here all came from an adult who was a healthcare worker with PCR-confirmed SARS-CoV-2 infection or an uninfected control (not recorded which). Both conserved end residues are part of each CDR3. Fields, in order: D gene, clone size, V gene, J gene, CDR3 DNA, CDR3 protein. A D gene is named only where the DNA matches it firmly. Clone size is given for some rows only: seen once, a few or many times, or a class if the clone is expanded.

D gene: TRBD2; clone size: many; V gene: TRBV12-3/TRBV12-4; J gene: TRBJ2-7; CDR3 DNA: TGTGCCAGCAGTTTACTTCTCCGGGGACTAGCGGGAGAAGGGAGAACCTACGAGCAGTACTTC; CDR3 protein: CASSLLLRGLAGEGRTYEQYF
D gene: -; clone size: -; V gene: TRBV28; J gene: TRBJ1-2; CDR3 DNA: TGTGCCAGCAGCTCAGCGACCGGTTATGGCTACACCTTC; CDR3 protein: CASSSATGYGYTF
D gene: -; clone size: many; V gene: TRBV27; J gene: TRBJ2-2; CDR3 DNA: TGTGCCAGCAGTTTAAGTTGGAACACCGGGGAGCTGTTTTTT; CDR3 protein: CASSLSWNTGELFF
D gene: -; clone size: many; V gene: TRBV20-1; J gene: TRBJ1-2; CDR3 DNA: TGCAGTGCTGGGGACGTTGGCTACACCTTC; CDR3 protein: CSAGDVGYTF
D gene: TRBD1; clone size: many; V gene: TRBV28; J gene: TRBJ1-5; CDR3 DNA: TGTGCCAGCAGTTGGACAGGCAATAGCAATCAGCCCCAGCATTTT; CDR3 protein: CASSWTGNSNQPQHF
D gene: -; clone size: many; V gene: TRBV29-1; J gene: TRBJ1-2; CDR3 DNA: TGCAGCGTTGAAGATTCACCGAGGACAGTCGACTTCTATGGCTACACCTTC; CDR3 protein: CSVEDSPRTVDFYGYTF
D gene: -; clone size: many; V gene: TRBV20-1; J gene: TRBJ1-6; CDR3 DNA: TGCAGTGCAGCGGTGCGGGACCGGGGTAATTCCCTCCACTTT; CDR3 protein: CSAAVRDRGNSLHF
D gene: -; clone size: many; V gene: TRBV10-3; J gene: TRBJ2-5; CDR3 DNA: TGTGCCATCAGTTCCGACACTTACGCTGGGGAGACCCAGTACTTC; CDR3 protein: CAISSDTYAGETQYF
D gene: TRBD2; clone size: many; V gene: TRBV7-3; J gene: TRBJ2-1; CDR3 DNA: TGTGCCAGCAGCCCCCGGGAGCGGGAGGCCTTCAATGAGCAGTTCTTC; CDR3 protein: CASSPREREAFNEQFF
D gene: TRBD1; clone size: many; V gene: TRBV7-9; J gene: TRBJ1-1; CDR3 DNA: TGTGCCAGCAGCCCCCAGACAGGGAGAGGCACTGAAGCTTTCTTT; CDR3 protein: CASSPQTGRGTEAFF
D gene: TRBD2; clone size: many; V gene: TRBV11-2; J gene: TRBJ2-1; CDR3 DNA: TGTGCCAGCAGCTCCGGGACTAGCGGGAAGAACTTTAATGAGCAGTTCTTC; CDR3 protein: CASSSGTSGKNFNEQFF
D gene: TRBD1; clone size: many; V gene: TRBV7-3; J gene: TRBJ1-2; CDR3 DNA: TGTGCCAGCAGCCCACATCCCACAGGGGTGGTTGGCTACACCTTC; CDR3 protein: CASSPHPTGVVGYTF
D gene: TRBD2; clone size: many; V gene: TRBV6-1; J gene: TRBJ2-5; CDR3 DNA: TGTGCCAGCAGCGGACTAGCGGACTACCAAGAGACCCAGTACTTC; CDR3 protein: CASSGLADYQETQYF
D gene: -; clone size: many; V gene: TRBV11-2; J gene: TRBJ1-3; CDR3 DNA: TGTGCCAGCAGCCCCCCCCGACGGAGCTCTGAAAACACCATATATTTT; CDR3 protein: CASSPPRRSSENTIYF
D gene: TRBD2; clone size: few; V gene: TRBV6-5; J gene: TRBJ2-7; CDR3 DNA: TGTGCCAGCAGTTACTCGTCTCCCTTGCGGGAGGGATCCCACGAGCAGTACTTC; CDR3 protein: CASSYSSPLREGSHEQYF
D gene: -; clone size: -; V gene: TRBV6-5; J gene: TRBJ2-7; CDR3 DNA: TGTGCCACAAAAGGAGGGTTCGAGCAGTACTTC; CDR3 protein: CATKGGFEQYF
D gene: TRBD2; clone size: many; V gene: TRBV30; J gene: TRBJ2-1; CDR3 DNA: TGTGCCTGGAGTGTCCAGCGGGACTTGATCAAGCAGTTCTTC; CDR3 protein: CAWSVQRDLIKQFF
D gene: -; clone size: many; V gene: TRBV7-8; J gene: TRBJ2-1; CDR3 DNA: TGTGCCAGCAGCCCCGGTAGCGCAGCTCGGAATGAGCAGTTCTTC; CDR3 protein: CASSPGSAARNEQFF
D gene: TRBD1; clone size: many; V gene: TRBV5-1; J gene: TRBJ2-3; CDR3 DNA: TGCGCCAGCAGCTGGACAGGTACAGATACGCAGTATTTT; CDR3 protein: CASSWTGTDTQYF
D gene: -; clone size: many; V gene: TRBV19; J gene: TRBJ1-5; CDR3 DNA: TGTGCCAGTAGTATGTCGTTTGGCTATAATCAGCCCCAGCATTTT; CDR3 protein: CASSMSFGYNQPQHF
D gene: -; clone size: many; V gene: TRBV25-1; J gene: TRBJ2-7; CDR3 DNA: TGTGCCAGCAGTGCCGTCTACGAGCAGTACTTC; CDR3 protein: CASSAVYEQYF
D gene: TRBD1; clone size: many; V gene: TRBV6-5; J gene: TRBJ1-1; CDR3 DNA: TGTGCCAGTGTGGGACAGACCCATACTGAAGCTTTCTTT; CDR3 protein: CASVGQTHTEAFF
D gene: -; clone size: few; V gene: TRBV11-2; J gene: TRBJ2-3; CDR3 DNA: TGTGCCAGCAGCCGACTCTGGGGAGCGGAAGATACGCAGTATTTT; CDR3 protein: CASSRLWGAEDTQYF
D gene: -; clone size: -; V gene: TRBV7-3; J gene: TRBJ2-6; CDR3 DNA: TGTGCCAGCAGCCCCCGAGCCGGGGCCAACGTCCTGACTTTC; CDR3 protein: CASSPRAGANVLTF
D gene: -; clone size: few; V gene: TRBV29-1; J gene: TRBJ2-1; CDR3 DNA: TGCAGCATGGGGAAGGGAAATGAGCAGTTCTTC; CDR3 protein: CSMGKGNEQFF
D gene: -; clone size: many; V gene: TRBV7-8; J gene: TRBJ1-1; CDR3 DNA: TGTGCCAGCAGCTTATTTGGGGGCGCGACTCCTGAAGCTTTCTTT; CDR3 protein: CASSLFGGATPEAFF
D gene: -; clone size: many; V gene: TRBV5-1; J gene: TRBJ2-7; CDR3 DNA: TGCGCCAGCAGCTTGTTCGCAGACGCCAGCTCCTACGAGCAGTACTTC; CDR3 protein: CASSLFADASSYEQYF
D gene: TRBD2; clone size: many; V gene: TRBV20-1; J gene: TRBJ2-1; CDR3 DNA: TGCAGTGCTAGAGATGGCGGGACTAGCCGCAATGAGCAGTTCTTC; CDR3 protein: CSARDGGTSRNEQFF
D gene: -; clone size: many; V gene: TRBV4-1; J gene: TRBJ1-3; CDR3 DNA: TGCGCCAGCAGCCAAGACCTACGGACGCTAGGAAACACCATATATTTT; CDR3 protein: CASSQDLRTLGNTIYF
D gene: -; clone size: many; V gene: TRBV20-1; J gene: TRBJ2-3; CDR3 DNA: TGCAGTGCTAGAGGTGGGGGAGATACGCAGTATTTT; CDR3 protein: CSARGGGDTQYF
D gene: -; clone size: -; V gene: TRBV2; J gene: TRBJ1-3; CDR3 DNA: TGTGCCAGCAAGGTCTCTGGAAACACCATATATTTT; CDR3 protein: CASKVSGNTIYF
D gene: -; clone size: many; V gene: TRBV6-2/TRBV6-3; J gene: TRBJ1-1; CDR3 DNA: TGTGCCAGCAGTTACCGGGACAACACTGAAGCTTTCTTT; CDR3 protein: CASSYRDNTEAFF
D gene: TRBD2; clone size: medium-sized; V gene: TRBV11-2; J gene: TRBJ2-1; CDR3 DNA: TGTGCCAGCAGCCCGACACTAGCGGACGGGAGTGAGCAGTTCTTC; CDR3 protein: CASSPTLADGSEQFF
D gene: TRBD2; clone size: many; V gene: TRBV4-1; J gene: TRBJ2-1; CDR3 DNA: TGCGCCAGCAGCCAAGTCCCCCGACTAGCGGAGACCTACAATGAGCAGTTCTTC; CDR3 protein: CASSQVPRLAETYNEQFF
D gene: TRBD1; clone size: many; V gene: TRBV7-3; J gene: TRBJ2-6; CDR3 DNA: TGTGCCAGCAGCTCGACAGGGTCTGGGGCCAACGTCCTGACTTTC; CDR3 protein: CASSSTGSGANVLTF
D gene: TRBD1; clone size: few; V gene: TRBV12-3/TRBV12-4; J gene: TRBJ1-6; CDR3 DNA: TGTGCCAGCAGTCTTGGACAGGATACCTATAATTCACCCCTCCACTTT; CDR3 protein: CASSLGQDTYNSPLHF
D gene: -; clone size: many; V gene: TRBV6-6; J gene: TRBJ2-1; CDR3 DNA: TGTGCCAGTATGTACCGACCTTACGGGGGCGATGAGCAGTTCTTC; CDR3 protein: CASMYRPYGGDEQFF
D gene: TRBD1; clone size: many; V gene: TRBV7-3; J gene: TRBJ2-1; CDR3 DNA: TGTGCCAGCAGCGCTACAGGGGGTATGCACAATGAGCAGTTCTTC; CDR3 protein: CASSATGGMHNEQFF
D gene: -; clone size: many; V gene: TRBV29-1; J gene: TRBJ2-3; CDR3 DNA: TGCAGCGTTGAGCAGGACATCACAGATACGCAGTATTTT; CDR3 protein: CSVEQDITDTQYF
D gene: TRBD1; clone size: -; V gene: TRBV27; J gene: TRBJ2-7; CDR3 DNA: TGTGCCAGCAGTTTATCGACAGGGGGGGTCGAGCAGTACTTC; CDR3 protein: CASSLSTGGVEQYF
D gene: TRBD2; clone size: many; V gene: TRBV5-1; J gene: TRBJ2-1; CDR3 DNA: TGCGCCAGCAGCTGGCCAGGGCGGGAGGGCGGCAATGAGCAGTTCTTC; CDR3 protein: CASSWPGREGGNEQFF
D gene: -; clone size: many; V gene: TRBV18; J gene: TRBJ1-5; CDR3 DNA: TGTGCCAGCTCACCACCAGGGACCCAGCCCCAGCATTTT; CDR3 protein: CASSPPGTQPQHF
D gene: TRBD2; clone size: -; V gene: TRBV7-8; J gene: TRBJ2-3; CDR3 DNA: TGTGCCAGCAGCCTCTCCGGACTAGCGGTAGATACGCAGTATTTT; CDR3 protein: CASSLSGLAVDTQYF
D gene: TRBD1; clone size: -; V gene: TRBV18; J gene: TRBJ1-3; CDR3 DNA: TGTGCCAGCTCGATGGACAGGACTGGAAACACCATATATTTT; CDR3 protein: CASSMDRTGNTIYF
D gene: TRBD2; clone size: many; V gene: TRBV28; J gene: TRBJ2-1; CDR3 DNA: TGTGCCAGCAGCCCCCGGCTAGCGGGAGTTCGGAATGAGCAGTTCTTC; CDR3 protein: CASSPRLAGVRNEQFF
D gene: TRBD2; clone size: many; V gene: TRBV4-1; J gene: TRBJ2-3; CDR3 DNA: TGCGCCAGCAGCCGGTTAGGACTAGTTTTGTTAGGCGATACGCAGTATTTT; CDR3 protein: CASSRLGLVLLGDTQYF
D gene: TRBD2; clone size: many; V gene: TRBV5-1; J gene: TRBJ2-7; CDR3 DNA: TGCGCCAGCAGCTCCCTAGCGGGAGGGCCGCCCGAGCAGTACTTC; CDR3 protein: CASSSLAGGPPEQYF
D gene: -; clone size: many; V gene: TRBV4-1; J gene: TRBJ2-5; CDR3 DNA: TGCGCCAGCAGCCCCGTAGGGACTTCTCGTGAGACCCAGTACTTC; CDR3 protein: CASSPVGTSRETQYF
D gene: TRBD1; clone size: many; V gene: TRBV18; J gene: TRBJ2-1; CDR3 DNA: TGTGCCAGCTCTCCGGGACAGGGTGGGTCCAATGAGCAGTTCTTC; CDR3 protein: CASSPGQGGSNEQFF
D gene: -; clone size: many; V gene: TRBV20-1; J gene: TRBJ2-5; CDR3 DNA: TGCAGTGCTAGGGATGGGGGGCCCCAAGAGACCCAGTACTTC; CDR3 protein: CSARDGGPQETQYF
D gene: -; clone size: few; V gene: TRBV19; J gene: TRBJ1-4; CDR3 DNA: TGTGCCAGTAGGGCATGGGGTGTAGATGAAAAACTGTTTTTT; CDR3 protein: CASRAWGVDEKLFF
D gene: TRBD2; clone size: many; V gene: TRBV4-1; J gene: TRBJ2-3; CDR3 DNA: TGCGCCAGCAGCCTTTCGGGCGGGAGGGCGTGGACAGATACGCAGTATTTT; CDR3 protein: CASSLSGGRAWTDTQYF
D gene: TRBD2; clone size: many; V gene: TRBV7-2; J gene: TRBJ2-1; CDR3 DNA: TGTGCCAGCAGCCGTTGGACTAGCGGGGGTTCCTACAATGAGCAGTTCTTC; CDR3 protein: CASSRWTSGGSYNEQFF
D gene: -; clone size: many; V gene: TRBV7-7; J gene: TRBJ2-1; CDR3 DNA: TGTGCTAGCAGCCCCTCCCTCGGCGGACCATACAATGAGCAGTTCTTC; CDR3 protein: CASSPSLGGPYNEQFF
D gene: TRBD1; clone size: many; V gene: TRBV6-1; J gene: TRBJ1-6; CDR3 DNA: TGTGCCAGCGGACAGGCCCAGAATTCACCCCTCCACTTT; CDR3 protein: CASGQAQNSPLHF
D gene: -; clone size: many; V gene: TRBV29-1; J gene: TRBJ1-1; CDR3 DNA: TGCAGCGTTGGCTTGGGGCTTGTGAACACTGAAGCTTTCTTT; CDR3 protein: CSVGLGLVNTEAFF
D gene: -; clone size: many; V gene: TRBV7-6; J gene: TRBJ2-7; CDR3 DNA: TGTGCCAGCAGCCAAGGACGGGCCCTAACCTACGAGCAGTACTTC; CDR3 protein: CASSQGRALTYEQYF
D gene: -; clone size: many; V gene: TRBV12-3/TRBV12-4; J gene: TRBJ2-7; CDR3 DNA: TGTGCCAGCAGTTTAGGGAAATTGAGGTACGAGCAGTACTTC; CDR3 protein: CASSLGKLRYEQYF
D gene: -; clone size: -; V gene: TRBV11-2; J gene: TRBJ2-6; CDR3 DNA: TGTGCCAGCAGCTTAGCTCCGGGTCAGGACTCTGGGGCCAACGTCCTGACTTTC; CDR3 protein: CASSLAPGQDSGANVLTF
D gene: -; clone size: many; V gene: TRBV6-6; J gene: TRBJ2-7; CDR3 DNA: TGTGCCAGCAGCCCCCTCGGGCGTGGGGGATCCTACGAGCAGTACTTC; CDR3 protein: CASSPLGRGGSYEQYF